One sample yielded the 23 T cell receptor beta chains listed below, sequenced in a study of blood T cells in healthy people across ages. Combining a sample-barcoded 5' primer with a J-beta primer mix, a second PCR ran for roughly 6 to 12 cycles. In TCRdb, the 5' RACE reads were re-called with MiXCR into one record per CDR3 protein. The data hold about 2 million distinct CDR3 sequences, with 49% observed a single time. The sequenced material came from blood. The receptors derive from a woman aged 40 to 50 in good health.

This chain uses TRBV7-2 with TRBJ2-1, with a weak D call TRBD2 (7 bases). The CDR3 contains 17 residues. Trimming removed 3 bases from V and 0 bases from J, with 15 bases in between. CDR1 SGHTA and CDR2 FQGNSA come from the germline V gene. The DNA for the CDR3 is TGTGCCAGCAGCTTCCAAAGAGGGGGGGGCTCCTACAATGAGCAGTTCTTC. This sequence encodes CASSFQRGGGSYNEQFF.

This clonotype was counted between two and nine times. V and J are TRBV3-1 and TRBJ2-5; 7 positions agree with TRBD1. Trimming removed 3 bases from V and 0 bases from J; junction bases left unmatched: 1. This CDR3 region has 14 residues. Germline V gives CDR1 LGHDT, CDR2 YNNKEL (reference sequence). The CDR3 here is CASSHRGNQETQYF. In nucleotides, the CDR3 is TGTGCCAGCAGCCACAGGGGGAACCAAGAGACCCAGTACTTC.

The CDR3 spells CANSSGQSYEQYF. The CDR3 DNA sequence: TGTGCCAACAGTTCAGGACAGTCCTACGAGCAGTACTTC. The chain is built from TRBV9 and TRBJ2-7, with TRBD1 as a possible D gene (6 bases). CDR1 SGDLS and CDR2 YYNGEE come from the germline V gene. This CDR3 contains 13 residues. V shed 9 bases and J shed 1 base, with 14 bases lying between them.

The chain has TRBV10-3 and TRBJ2-3; D not resolved. The V gene lost 0 bases and the J gene lost 3 bases, with 10 bases spanning the gap. This CDR3 comprises 15 residues. Germline CDR1 and CDR2: ENHRY and SYGVKD. CDR3 in DNA: TGTGCCATCAGTGAGTCAAGGGTAACTACAGATACGCAGTATTTT. Translation: CAISESRVTTDTQYF.

V and J are TRBV18 and TRBJ1-2, with D perhaps matching TRBD1 (5 bases). The ends were cut back, 1 base at V and 6 bases at J, with 27 bases in the middle. The CDR3 totals 19 residues. The germline gives CDR1 KGHSH, CDR2 LQKENI. In nucleotides, the CDR3 is TGTGCCAGCTCACCACGGGGAGGAGGACAAGGGGAGCCGGAAGATGGCTACACCTTC. Its translation: CASSPRGGGQGEPEDGYTF.

This clonotype was detected a few times. V and J are TRBV6-2 or TRBV6-3 and TRBJ2-7; 7 bases map to TRBD1. With 7 bases clipped from V and 0 bases from J, the junction kept 6 bases outside the gene matches. The CDR3 extends over 14 amino acids. Germline CDR1 and CDR2: MNHEY and SVGEGT. The CDR3 region is CASIRGQSSYEQYF. CDR3 nucleotide sequence: TGTGCCAGCATTCGGGGACAGTCCTCCTACGAGCAGTACTTC.

The genes are TRBV20-1 and TRBJ2-1, with 8 positions matching TRBD2. This CDR3 region has 15 residues. Trimming cost V 1 base and J 13 bases; bases outside gene matches: 15. Germline lookup yields CDR1 DFQATT and CDR2 SNEGSKA (reference sequence). CDR3 sequence: CSARVSSGGVGTQFF. DNA of the CDR3: TGCAGTGCTAGAGTCTCGAGCGGGGGAGTTGGGACCCAGTTCTTC.

CDR3 region: CATSDYDRSSYNEQFF. For the CDR3, the DNA is TGTGCCACCAGTGACTACGACAGGAGCTCCTACAATGAGCAGTTCTTC. The chain joins TRBV24-1 to TRBJ2-1, with a possible D match to TRBD1 (6 bases). The CDR3 covers 16 residues. The V end was cut by 4 bases, the J end by 0 bases, with 12 bases between. Germline CDR1 and CDR2: KGHDR and SFDVKD.

This clonotype occurred a few times. The rearrangement links TRBV5-1 to TRBJ2-7; TRBD2 matches 9 bases. The better agreement between TRBJ2-5 and the DNA end casts doubt on the J call. This CDR3 is 15 amino acids long. In germline, CDR1 is SGHRS, CDR2 YFSETQ. This chain's CDR3 is CASRKVTSGSETQYF. CDR3 bases: TGCGCCAGCAGAAAGGTGACTAGCGGTTCAGAGACCCAGTACTTC.

In this sample, this clonotype turned up a few times. The chain is built from TRBV20-1 and TRBJ1-2; maybe TRBD1 (5 bases). The germline V gene has CDR1 DFQATT and CDR2 SNEGSKA (reference sequence). The CDR3 runs to 15 residues. The ends were cut back, 1 base at V and 8 bases at J, with 20 bases in the middle. The CDR3 region is CSARAGAYESLGYTF. CDR3 nucleotide sequence: TGCAGTGCTAGAGCCGGGGCGTATGAGAGTCTGGGCTACACCTTC.

The chain couples TRBV20-1 to TRBJ2-3, with a possible D match to TRBD1 (5 bases). The CDR3 consists of 13 residues. Deletions cut 6 bases from V and 4 bases from J, with 14 bases between. From germline, CDR1 is DFQATT and CDR2 SNEGSKA (reference sequence). The CDR3 bases are TGCAGTGCCTCAGACCCGACAGCAGATACGCAGTATTTT. Its translation: CSASDPTADTQYF.

The genes are TRBV29-1 and TRBJ2-5, with D perhaps TRBD2 (5 bases). The J call could be wrong; TRBJ2-7 is a better fit for the DNA end. The CDR3 spans 14 residues. Germline values: CDR1 SQVTM, CDR2 ANQGSEA. CDR3 region: CSVQRPGIPDEQYF. Written as DNA, the CDR3 is TGCAGCGTCCAACGTCCCGGGATCCCGGACGAGCAGTACTTC.

This chain connects TRBV5-6 to TRBJ2-5; D remains unclear. This CDR3 region has 14 residues. From germline, CDR1 is SGHDT and CDR2 YYEEEE. With 6 bases removed from V and 4 bases from J, the gap between germline ends came to 16 bases. The DNA for the CDR3 is TGTGCCAGCACCATTTGGCAATTCGGAGAGACCCAGTACTTC. Translated, it gives CASTIWQFGETQYF.

The rearrangement joins TRBV29-1 to TRBJ2-5; a weak D match, TRBD1 (6 bases). The germline V gene has CDR1 SQVTM and CDR2 ANQGSEA. Between the trimmed V and J ends, which lost 6 bases and 11 bases, there was a span of 22 bases. The CDR3 sequence is 13 residues long. CDR3 protein: CSVNPTGYDEQYF. As DNA, the CDR3 is TGCAGCGTCAACCCTACAGGGTACGATGAGCAGTACTTC.

The chain recombines TRBV6-5 with TRBJ2-7; D is perhaps TRBD1 or TRBD2 (6 bases each). This CDR3 spans 15 amino acids. The V end was cut by 0 bases, the J end by 2 bases, with 11 bases between. Germline V gene data show CDR1 as MNHEY and CDR2 as SVGAGI. CDR3 DNA: TGTGCCAGCAGTTACTCTTGGAGGGGGGCCTACGAGCAGTACTTC. Its translation is CASSYSWRGAYEQYF.

The chain recombines TRBV20-1 with TRBJ1-6; a weak D match, TRBD1 (5 bases). The CDR3 is made up of 17 amino acids. Trimming stripped 4 bases from V and 0 bases from J, with 16 bases between. CDR1 and CDR2 (germline): DFQATT, SNEGSKA (reference sequence). The CDR3 loop reads CSANPSEGSSYNSPLHF. In DNA form, the CDR3 reads TGCAGTGCTAACCCCTCGGAGGGGAGCTCCTATAATTCACCCCTCCACTTT.

This clonotype showed up just once. The chain has TRBV5-1 and TRBJ2-3; a weak D match, TRBD1 (5 bases). Germline V gene data show CDR1 as SGHRS and CDR2 as YFSETQ. The CDR3 is 18 amino acids. V was pared by 0 bases and J by 0 bases, with 17 bases between. The CDR3, as DNA: TGCGCCAGCAGCTTGGACAGGATGAGTGCCTTGAGCACAGATACGCAGTATTTT. This encodes CASSLDRMSALSTDTQYF.

This sequence joins TRBV7-2 and TRBJ1-2; the D gene is possibly TRBD1 (5 bases). The V end lost 0 bases, the J end lost 2 bases, and 10 bases lay between the germline ends. CDR1 SGHTA and CDR2 FQGNSA come from the germline V gene. The CDR3 is 15 residues long. Written as DNA, the CDR3 is TGTGCCAGCAGCTTAGCGCTGGGGGAGAACTATGGCTACACCTTC. Translated, it gives CASSLALGENYGYTF.

The V call is TRBV20-1, the J call TRBJ2-7; 7 bases align to TRBD2. The germline gives CDR1 DFQATT, CDR2 SNEGSKA (reference sequence). This CDR3 is 14 amino acids long. The junction had 12 bases not matched to a gene; V was cut back by 3 bases and J by 7 bases. CDR3 residues: CSASPSGARNEQYF. The CDR3, as DNA: TGCAGTGCTAGCCCCAGCGGGGCGCGCAATGAGCAGTACTTC.

The chain joins TRBV5-8 to TRBJ2-3; D gene ambiguous. The CDR3 length is 17 residues. In germline, CDR1 is SGHTS, CDR2 YDEGEE. The ends were cut back, 7 bases at V and 0 bases at J, with 21 bases in the middle. Here the CDR3 reads CASDTSGQTYSTDTQYF. The CDR3 nucleotides read TGTGCCAGCGACACGTCCGGGCAAACCTATAGCACAGATACGCAGTATTTT.

The rearrangement uses TRBV7-9 and TRBJ2-3; TRBD1 aligns across 8 bases. CDR1 and CDR2 (germline): SEHNR, FQNEAQ (reference sequence). V shed 5 bases and J 5 bases; nucleotides not matched to a gene: 6. This CDR3 has 14 amino acids. CDR3 coding DNA: TGTGCCAGCAGCATAGGACAGGGAGGAGATACGCAGTATTTT. It yields the protein CASSIGQGGDTQYF.

This clonotype was seen only a few times. The V call is TRBV12-3 or TRBV12-4, the J call TRBJ1-1; D gene unclear. V dropped 3 bases and J dropped 5 bases, with 22 bases sitting between them. This CDR3 contains 17 residues. The CDR3 protein is CASSFGLFGELSTEAFF. Here the CDR3 DNA reads TGTGCCAGCAGTTTTGGGTTATTTGGGGAATTGTCTACTGAAGCTTTCTTT.

This clonotype was detected only a few times. V and J are TRBV11-2 and TRBJ2-3, with TRBD1 identical over 8 bases. Trimming cost V 5 bases and J 3 bases; bases outside gene matches: 10. The CDR3 is 16 residues long. CDR1 and CDR2 from the germline V gene are SGHAT and FQNNGV. CDR3 in DNA: TGTGCCAGCAGCCCTAGTGGACAGGGTGGGACAGATACGCAGTATTTT. This encodes CASSPSGQGGTDTQYF.